This record looks at one TCR beta chain sequence and its context. As yet, its antigen is unknown. Researchers ran the PCR with 60 Vbeta and 13 Jbeta primers. This table comes from immunoSEQ multiplex PCR, and its TCRdb copy is limited to in-frame clones, with some not included. Altogether 130,000 to 150,000 clones are present, about 75% being singletons, with the ten largest covering around 0.7%. The data derive from a study of cytomegalovirus exposure and HLA in healthy donors. Study-wide points: Being productive about 87% or about 30% of the time was typical of most TCR beta V segments in an earlier analysis.

V was cut by 2 bases and J by 5 bases, with 6 bases left in between. The length of the CDR3 is 13 residues. CDR1 KGHSH and CDR2 LQKENI come from the germline V gene. The sequence was collected from a male donor in good health and CMV-seronegative. The source material was PBMCs. The genes are TRBV18 and TRBJ2-2; tentative D call: TRBD2 (5 bases). CDR3 bases: TGTGCCAGCTCACCAAGGAGGACCGGGGAGCTGTTTTTT. Amino acid sequence: CASSPRRTGELFF.